This entry features one TCR beta chain sequence. What it binds is unknown. The sample comes from a study of identical twins. Study outcomes and limitations: Memory repertoires showed no such pattern, whereas abundant cord blood beta clonotypes carried fewer insertions.

The donors were all healthy and Caucasian. Template switching introduced a universal primer site, and the cDNA bore unique molecular identifiers. TCRdb recomputed calls from the 5' RACE reads with MiXCR, one row per CDR3 protein. Of hundreds of thousands of distinct CDR3 sequences in the sample, 20% to 25% were seen once. The germline V gene has CDR1 SNHLY and CDR2 FYNNEI. This CDR3 contains 15 residues. Between the trimmed V and J ends, which lost 5 bases and 4 bases, there was a span of 18 bases. The same data also went into a second study, on yellow fever vaccine responses in identical twins.

The chain carries TRBV2 and TRBJ2-7; possible D gene TRBD2, 5 bases. This TCR was recovered from a woman between 18 and 29 years old in good health. Source material: CD4+ T cells sorted from blood. CDR3 in amino acids: CASSLEGADLYEQYF. CDR3 bases: TGTGCCAGCAGTCTAGAGGGAGCGGACTTATACGAGCAGTACTTC.